Listed here are 8 T cell receptor beta chains from one sample, sequenced in a study of radiotherapy plus CTLA-4 blockade in lung cancer. TCRdb keeps only in-frame clones here, not all; method: immunoSEQ multiplex PCR. The table includes roughly 45,000 clones, 50% to 70% detected once. The input for sequencing was peripheral blood, taken from a patient treated with radiotherapy plus ipilimumab. These receptors came from a human donor with non-small cell lung cancer who had a partial response to radiotherapy plus ipilimumab.

The sample holds a few counts of this clone. This sequence joins TRBV7-9 and TRBJ2-5; TRBD1 aligns across 9 bases. Germline V gene lookup returns CDR1 SEHNR and CDR2 FQNEAQ (reference sequence). The CDR3 spans 15 residues. V dropped 5 bases and J dropped 5; count of bases not matched to a gene: 9. The CDR3 nucleotides are TGTGCCAGCAGCCCGGGACAGGGTCTGAGGGAGACCCAGTACTTC. It is translated as CASSPGQGLRETQYF.

The V call is TRBV4-3, the J call TRBJ1-5; D gene ambiguous. CDR1 is LGHNA and CDR2 is YSLEER in the germline V gene. The CDR3 contains 13 residues. Trimming pared 4 bases from V and 2 bases from J, leaving 6 bases between. CDR3 DNA: TGCGCCAGCAGCCGGACTCGCAATCAGCCCCAGCATTTT. Protein product: CASSRTRNQPQHF.

The rearrangement uses TRBV5-6 and TRBJ2-3, with TRBD2 identical over 15 bases. Germline V gene lookup returns CDR1 SGHDT and CDR2 YYEEEE. The CDR3 extends over 17 amino acids. V trimming: 0 bases; J trimming: 4 bases; junction bases outside the gene matches: 3. This CDR3 reads CASSLEGLAGGADTQYF. The CDR3 DNA reads as TGTGCCAGCAGCTTGGAAGGACTAGCGGGAGGGGCAGATACGCAGTATTTT.

This chain uses TRBV29-1 with TRBJ1-1; D ambiguous. The V gene's germline CDR1 is SQVTM and CDR2 ANQGSEA. Trimming removed 2 bases at V and 6 bases at J, with 7 bases between. CDR3 length: 11 amino acids. CDR3 amino acids: CSVEYLAEAFF. Here the CDR3 DNA reads TGCAGCGTTGAATATCTCGCTGAAGCTTTCTTT. Full variable domain (missing parts from reference TRBV29-1 and TRBJ1-1): SAVISQKPSRDICQRGTSLTIQCQVDSQVTMMFWYRQQPGQSLTLIATANQGSEATYESGFVIDKFPISRPNLTFSTLTVSNMSPEDSSIYLCSVEYLAEAFFGQGTRLTVV.

CDR3 in amino acids: CSVRRDSSYNEQFF. The CDR3, as DNA: TGCAGCGTTCGCCGGGACAGCTCCTACAATGAGCAGTTCTTC. The rearrangement joins TRBV29-1 to TRBJ2-1; 7 bases are a match to TRBD1. The germline V gene encodes CDR1 SQVTM and CDR2 ANQGSEA. The CDR3 runs to 14 residues. J was trimmed by 0 bases and V by 5 bases; bases with no gene match: 4.

The chain combines TRBV11-2 with TRBJ2-1; 11 nucleotides agree with TRBD2. CDR1 and CDR2 (germline): SGHAT, FQNNGV. The J segment lost 6 bases and the V segment lost 5 bases, leaving 6 bases of the junction unmatched. The CDR3 length is 15 residues. DNA for the CDR3: TGTGCCAGCAGCCCCGGGACTAGCGGCCTCAATGAGCAGTTCTTC. As protein: CASSPGTSGLNEQFF.

This chain links TRBV15 with TRBJ2-7, with 11 bases aligning to TRBD2. This CDR3 comprises 20 residues. In germline, CDR1 is LNHNV, CDR2 YYDKDF (reference sequence). Unmatched junction bases numbered 21, after V lost 4 bases and J lost 4 bases. CDR3 nucleotide sequence: TGTGCCACCAGCATGGATTCCGGGACTAGCGGCGCGGGGGGAGGTTACGAGCAGTACTTC. This translates into CATSMDSGTSGAGGGYEQYF.

The chain uses TRBV19 and TRBJ2-3, with TRBD1 matching over 7 bases. CDR3 length equals 16 residues. The trim removed 4 bases at V and 1 base at J, leaving 8 bases unmatched. Germline V gene sequence: CDR1 LNHDA, CDR2 SQIVND (reference sequence). The CDR3 sequence is CASSTAGGEGTDTQYF. The CDR3 DNA sequence: TGTGCCAGTAGTACGGCAGGGGGTGAGGGCACAGATACGCAGTATTTT.